Shown below are 12 T cell receptor beta chains from a single sample sequenced in a study of control samples from healthy donors and cancer patients. The table came from immunoSEQ multiplex PCR; TCRdb's copy has only in-frame clones and leaves some out. The profile shows about 180,000 clones, around 90% of them singletons. The sequencing sample was made of blood. The source of these receptors is a woman in her forties or fifties in good health.

The chain joins TRBV28 to TRBJ1-1; D is unresolved. The CDR3 spans 13 residues. Trimming pared 3 bases from V and 3 bases from J, leaving 8 bases between. CDR1 is MDHEN, CDR2 SYDVKM, per germline. CDR3 loop: CASSFLDDTEAFF. The CDR3 DNA reads as TGTGCCAGCAGTTTTTTGGACGACACTGAAGCTTTCTTT.

The J gene is TRBJ1-1, the V gene TRBV7-9; D is uncertain. CDR1 and CDR2 from the germline V gene are SEHNR and FQNEAQ (reference sequence). V dropped 8 bases and J dropped 11 bases, with 9 bases sitting between them. The CDR3 extends over 9 amino acids. In DNA, the CDR3 is TGTGCCAGCCGGGCGGAGGCTTTCTTT. Its protein is CASRAEAFF.

V gene TRBV9 combines with J gene TRBJ1-5; D is possibly TRBD1 (6 bases). Germline CDR1 SGDLS, CDR2 YYNGEE. The CDR3 totals 14 residues. With 3 bases removed from V and 1 base from J, the gap between germline ends came to 8 bases. CDR3 DNA: TGTGCCAGCAGCGCCCAGGGGAGCAATCAGCCCCAGCATTTT. It specifies CASSAQGSNQPQHF.

The chain combines TRBV28 with TRBJ2-7; TRBD1 might be the D (6 bases). The V gene's germline CDR1 is MDHEN and CDR2 SYDVKM. The length of the CDR3 is 14 residues. V was pared by 3 bases and J by 2 bases, with 11 bases between. The DNA of the CDR3 is TGTGCCAGCAGTTTGTCAGGGGTCGCCTACGAGCAGTACTTC. This encodes CASSLSGVAYEQYF.

This chain connects TRBV6-4 to TRBJ2-2, with D perhaps TRBD1 (5 bases). V lost 2 bases and J 6 bases, leaving 10 bases between the germline ends. CDR3 length equals 14 residues. CDR1 MRHNA and CDR2 SNTAGT come from the germline V gene. Here the CDR3 DNA reads TGTGCCAGCAGTGACCTAAGGGGCGCCGGGGAGCTGTTTTTT. This encodes CASSDLRGAGELFF.

The rearrangement links TRBV20-1 to TRBJ2-7; D remains unclear. Per the germline V gene, CDR1 is DFQATT and CDR2 is SNEGSKA (reference sequence). Deletions cut 5 bases from V and 4 bases from J, with 9 bases between. The CDR3 contains 11 residues. The CDR3 is CSAQRGYEQYF. In DNA form, the CDR3 reads TGCAGTGCTCAGCGCGGATACGAGCAGTACTTC.

V is TRBV5-6 and J is TRBJ2-1; maybe TRBD2 (5 bases). CDR3 size: 12 residues. V was clipped by 0 bases and J by 9 bases, with 7 bases between them. Germline V CDR1 and CDR2: SGHDT, YYEEEE. CDR3 in DNA: TGTGCCAGCAGCTTGGTTCGGGGTGAGCAGTTCTTC. It yields the protein CASSLVRGEQFF.

The chain carries TRBV29-1 and TRBJ2-5, with 14 bases fitting TRBD2. Germline CDR1 SQVTM, CDR2 ANQGSEA. The CDR3 has 13 amino acids. The trim removed 6 bases at V and 8 bases at J, leaving 5 bases unmatched. CDR3 residues: CSVGLAGAFTQYF. The CDR3 nucleotides read TGCAGCGTGGGACTAGCGGGGGCATTTACCCAGTACTTC.

The chain links TRBV7-2 to TRBJ1-6; D perhaps matches TRBD1 (5 bases). Deletions cut 2 bases from V and 7 bases from J, with 9 bases between. The CDR3 consists of 14 residues. Per germline, CDR1 SGHTA and CDR2 FQGNSA. CDR3 residues: CASSLYWGNSPLHF. In DNA form, the CDR3 reads TGTGCCAGCAGCTTATATTGGGGCAATTCACCCCTCCACTTT. Together with reference TRBV7-2 and TRBJ1-6, the CDR3 gives the full variable domain: GAGVSQSPSNKVTEKGKDVELRCDPISGHTALYWYRQSLGQGLEFLIYFQGNSAPDKSGLPSDRFSAERTGGSVSTLTIQRTQQEDSAVYLCASSLYWGNSPLHFGNGTRLTVT.

CDR3 in amino acids: CASSYGQYTGELFF. In DNA form, the CDR3 reads TGTGCCAGCAGTTACGGGCAGTACACCGGGGAGCTGTTTTTT. This sequence joins TRBV6-5 and TRBJ2-2; unclear D gene. V lost 2 bases, J lost 3 bases, and 7 bases lay in between. Germline V gives CDR1 MNHEY, CDR2 SVGAGI. CDR3 size: 14 residues.

The rearrangement uses TRBV5-1 and TRBJ2-3, with 8 bases that match TRBD1. The CDR3 has 18 amino acids. Germline CDR1 and CDR2: SGHRS and YFSETQ. The V segment lost 4 bases and the J segment 2 bases; nucleotides outside the gene matches: 15. CDR3 in DNA: TGCGCCAGCAGCCGAAGTCCCGGGACAGGACTGGCCACAGATACGCAGTATTTT. Amino acid sequence: CASSRSPGTGLATDTQYF.

The chain combines TRBV7-2 with TRBJ1-1; D is ambiguous. Between the trimmed V and J ends, which lost 1 base and 4 bases, there was a span of 10 bases. The CDR3 covers 14 residues. The V gene's germline CDR1 is SGHTA and CDR2 FQGNSA. The CDR3 reads CASSLEVFGTEAFF. The CDR3 DNA sequence: TGTGCCAGCAGCTTAGAAGTTTTCGGCACTGAAGCTTTCTTT.